The rows below give T cell receptor beta chains drawn from one sample of a study of blood T cell repertoires in COVID-19. Clones were read by immunoSEQ multiplex PCR, and TCRdb kept only the in-frame ones, dropping some. This table has a few hundred thousand clones, 88% appearing once. Sample: PBMCs or T cells enriched from blood (not recorded which). The receptors were sampled from a woman between 45 and 65 years old with acute COVID-19. CDR3s include the opening cysteine and the closing phenylalanine or tryptophan. A D gene is named only where the DNA matches it firmly. For some rows the clone size is stated as once, few or many, or as a class when expanded; others skip it.

NA,TRBJ2-5,TRBV28,TRBD2,CASSLWVAGGPGETQYF,TGTGCCAGCAGTTTATGGGTAGCGGGAGGGCCCGGAGAGACCCAGTACTTC
few,TRBJ1-4,TRBV7-8,TRBD1,CASSSGQLVEKLFF,TGTGCCAGCAGCTCGGGACAGTTGGTTGAAAAACTGTTTTTT
NA,TRBJ2-1,TRBV14,NA,CASSRVAGQHNEQFF,TGTGCCAGCAGCCGAGTAGCGGGACAGCACAATGAGCAGTTCTTC
NA,TRBJ1-1,TRBV10-3,NA,CAISGQTLNTEAFF,TGTGCCATCAGTGGACAGACCCTGAACACTGAAGCTTTCTTT
NA,TRBJ2-1,TRBV24-1,TRBD1,CATSDQDRGPSDEQFF,TGTGCCACCAGTGACCAGGACAGGGGGCCGTCGGATGAGCAGTTCTTC
few,TRBJ1-2,TRBV29-1,NA,CSVGNRASGDYGYTF,TGCAGCGTTGGAAACCGGGCCTCAGGGGACTATGGCTACACCTTC
NA,TRBJ1-4,TRBV7-8,NA,CASSPTGLINEKLFF,TGTGCCAGCAGCCCTACGGGACTCATTAATGAAAAACTGTTTTTT
NA,TRBJ2-7,TRBV7-2,NA,CASSRGGWGDSYEQYF,TGTGCCAGCAGCCGGGGCGGGTGGGGGGACTCCTACGAGCAGTACTTC
NA,TRBJ1-3,TRBV21-1,NA,CASSKAQGAQDGNTIYF,TGTGCCAGCAGCAAAGCGCAGGGGGCGCAGGACGGAAACACCATATATTTT
NA,TRBJ2-7,TRBV28,TRBD2,CASSVPGGPGEQYF,TGTGCCAGCAGCGTCCCGGGAGGGCCTGGCGAGCAGTACTTC
NA,TRBJ2-1,TRBV12-3/TRBV12-4,NA,CASSLSESNEQFF,TGTGCCAGCAGTTTATCTGAGAGCAATGAGCAGTTCTTC
NA,TRBJ1-6,TRBV7-9,TRBD1,CASSLHLLGGTYNSPLHF,TGTGCCAGCAGCTTACACCTCCTAGGGGGCACCTATAATTCACCCCTCCACTTT
NA,TRBJ2-4,TRBV5-6,NA,CASSPDRGASRNIQYF,TGTGCCAGCAGCCCGGATCGGGGGGCTTCTCGGAACATTCAGTACTTC
once,TRBJ2-3,TRBV28,TRBD2,CASSLSGKFSDTQYF,TGTGCCAGCAGTTTAAGCGGGAAGTTTTCAGATACGCAGTATTTT
NA,TRBJ2-7,TRBV20-1,NA,CSALGLVEQYF,TGCAGTGCTTTGGGACTGGTCGAGCAGTACTTC
NA,TRBJ2-3,TRBV5-1,TRBD2,CASSHLAGVGNTQYF,TGCGCCAGCAGCCATCTAGCGGGAGTGGGAAATACGCAGTATTTT
NA,TRBJ1-5,TRBV19,NA,CASSMGPAYSNQPQHF,TGTGCCAGTAGTATGGGGCCAGCCTATAGCAATCAGCCCCAGCATTTT
NA,TRBJ1-1,TRBV6-5,NA,CASSYSKRGAEAFF,TGTGCCAGCAGTTACTCGAAGCGGGGGGCAGAAGCTTTCTTT
NA,TRBJ1-2,TRBV19,NA,CASSMSVYGYTF,TGTGCCAGTAGTATGTCCGTTTATGGCTACACCTTC
NA,TRBJ2-7,TRBV30,TRBD1,CAWSGQGFDEQYF,TGTGCCTGGAGTGGACAGGGGTTCGACGAGCAGTACTTC
few,TRBJ2-1,TRBV2,TRBD2,CASKGLAGENEQFF,TGTGCCAGCAAGGGACTAGCGGGAGAGAATGAGCAGTTCTTC
NA,TRBJ2-7,TRBV7-2,NA,CASSLAAGFTSYEQYF,TGTGCCAGCAGCTTAGCCGCGGGCTTTACCTCCTACGAGCAGTACTTC
NA,TRBJ2-5,TRBV27,NA,CASSPIVQRETQYF,TGTGCCAGCAGTCCGATCGTCCAGCGAGAGACCCAGTACTTC
few,TRBJ1-6,TRBV7-2,NA,CASSFGWGGNNSPLHF,TGTGCCAGCAGCTTTGGATGGGGGGGAAATAATTCACCCCTCCACTTT
NA,TRBJ1-2,TRBV7-2,NA,CASSLEGPRPGIKGYTF,TGTGCCAGCAGCTTAGAAGGCCCTCGACCAGGGATTAAGGGCTACACCTTC
NA,TRBJ2-4,TRBV9,TRBD2,CASSVEGGTSGSYIQYF,TGTGCCAGCAGCGTAGAGGGGGGGACTAGCGGGAGCTACATTCAGTACTTC
NA,TRBJ1-2,TRBV7-2,NA,CASSLDLGRFNYGYTF,TGTGCCAGCAGCTTAGATCTTGGCAGATTCAACTATGGCTACACCTTC
NA,TRBJ2-7,TRBV27,NA,CASSLSPRYEQYF,TGTGCCAGCAGTTTATCCCCCAGGTACGAGCAGTACTTC
once,TRBJ2-1,TRBV24-1,NA,CATSSSRDLNYNEQFF,TGTGCCACCAGTTCTAGCAGGGACTTAAACTACAATGAGCAGTTCTTC
NA,TRBJ1-1,TRBV7-2,NA,CASSPTGNTEAFF,TGTGCCAGCAGCCCTACAGGGAACACTGAAGCTTTCTTT
NA,TRBJ1-5,TRBV7-9,TRBD1,CASSLGQGGQPQHF,TGTGCCAGCAGCTTGGGACAGGGTGGTCAGCCCCAGCATTTT
NA,TRBJ2-1,TRBV7-3,NA,CASSRGTLGVNEQFF,TGTGCCAGCAGCCGCGGGACTCTGGGGGTCAATGAGCAGTTCTTC
NA,TRBJ2-5,TRBV3-1/TRBV3-2,NA,CASSQGRTDQETQYF,TGTGCCAGCAGCCAAGGACGGACAGACCAAGAGACCCAGTACTTC
NA,TRBJ2-1,TRBV18,TRBD1,CASSPRTGSAYNEQFF,TGTGCCAGCTCACCAAGGACAGGGTCGGCATACAATGAGCAGTTCTTC
NA,TRBJ2-2,TRBV5-1,NA,CASSFPDSGELFF,TGCGCCAGCAGCTTCCCGGACTCCGGGGAGCTGTTTTTT
NA,TRBJ2-4,TRBV19,TRBD2,CASSIGGSQNIQYF,TGTGCCAGTAGTATTGGCGGGAGCCAAAACATTCAGTACTTC
NA,TRBJ2-1,TRBV5-4,NA,CASSLGQGTVNEQFF,TGTGCCAGCAGCTTGGGGCAGGGGACGGTCAATGAGCAGTTCTTC
NA,TRBJ2-3,TRBV10-2,NA,CASSDNTGDLTDTQYF,TGCGCCAGCAGTGATAACACCGGGGATCTCACAGATACGCAGTATTTT
NA,TRBJ2-1,TRBV11-2,NA,CASSPTLREQFF,TGTGCCAGCAGCCCCACCCTCAGGGAGCAGTTCTTC
NA,TRBJ1-2,TRBV24-1,NA,CATRGAGGGYTF,TGTGCCACCAGGGGGGCAGGCGGTGGCTACACCTTC
NA,TRBJ2-4,TRBV14,NA,CASSQNAVPNIQYF,TGTGCCAGCAGCCAAAACGCGGTACCAAACATTCAGTACTTC
NA,TRBJ2-5,TRBV11-1,TRBD2,CASSSLAGPLQETQYF,TGTGCCAGCAGCTCACTAGCGGGACCGCTTCAAGAGACCCAGTACTTC
NA,TRBJ1-4,TRBV20-1,NA,CSASRRLNEKLFF,TGCAGTGCTAGTCGGCGGTTGAATGAAAAACTGTTTTTT
few,TRBJ2-7,TRBV4-3,TRBD1,CASSHWDRAYEQYF,TGCGCCAGCAGCCATTGGGACAGAGCCTACGAGCAGTACTTC
NA,TRBJ1-4,TRBV30,NA,CAWSVGLEAVGKLFF,TGTGCCTGGAGTGTTGGGTTGGAAGCGGTAGGAAAACTGTTTTTT
NA,TRBJ1-2,TRBV24-1,TRBD1,CATSAAGGPSRNGYTF,TGTGCCACCAGTGCGGCAGGGGGGCCCTCCAGGAATGGCTACACCTTC
NA,TRBJ2-5,TRBV18,NA,CASSPPAQYQETQYF,TGTGCCAGCTCACCACCAGCGCAGTACCAAGAGACCCAGTACTTC
NA,TRBJ2-2,TRBV7-6,TRBD2,CASSLPWTSGMAGELFF,TGTGCCAGCAGCTTACCCTGGACTAGCGGGATGGCCGGGGAGCTGTTTTTT
NA,TRBJ2-7,TRBV7-8,NA,CASSWGGSYEQYF,TGTGCCAGCAGCTGGGGAGGCTCCTACGAGCAGTACTTC
NA,TRBJ1-1,TRBV5-1,NA,CASSLGPGQNTEAFF,TGCGCCAGCAGCTTGGGGCCAGGGCAGAACACTGAAGCTTTCTTT
NA,TRBJ1-5,TRBV20-1,NA,CSASSTEREPQHF,TGCAGTGCTAGTTCGACAGAAAGGGAGCCCCAGCATTTT
NA,TRBJ2-2,TRBV7-2,TRBD2,CASSSKGLAGAGELFF,TGTGCCAGCAGCTCGAAGGGACTAGCGGGAGCCGGGGAGCTGTTTTTT
NA,TRBJ1-2,TRBV3-1/TRBV3-2,NA,CASSQVGGGGYTF,TGTGCCAGCAGCCAAGTCGGGGGAGGCGGCTACACCTTC
NA,TRBJ2-7,TRBV11-2,NA,CASSGRDKNSYEQYF,TGTGCCAGCAGCGGAAGGGACAAAAATTCCTACGAGCAGTACTTC
NA,TRBJ1-5,TRBV5-1,NA,CASSLTGKDQPQHF,TGCGCCAGCAGCTTAACAGGGAAGGATCAGCCCCAGCATTTT